This T cell receptor (beta chain) stems from a study of blood T cell repertoires in COVID-19. Whole-study context: T cells, B-cell-depleted T cells, or PBMCs supplied cDNA or gDNA.

This CDR3 region has 15 residues. The germline V gene encodes CDR1 SGHRS and CDR2 YFSETQ. The J segment lost 4 bases and the V segment lost 0 bases, leaving 2 bases of the junction unmatched. Repertoires were generated with immunoSEQ multiplex PCR, while TCRdb's copy carries only in-frame clones and drops some. The sample lists approximately 36,000 clones, about 88% seen once, with around 2.4% in the top ten. Sample: peripheral blood. The TCR sequence derives from a human donor in a cohort sampled during active COVID-19. This chain joins TRBV5-1 and TRBJ2-5; 11 bases match TRBD2. CDR3 residues: CASSLALAGGETQYF. Written as DNA, the CDR3 is TGCGCCAGCAGCTTGGCCCTAGCGGGGGGAGAGACCCAGTACTTC.